A selection of T cell receptor beta chains follows, all from one sample in a study of blood T cell repertoires in COVID-19. Produced via immunoSEQ multiplex PCR; TCRdb's table is partial and in-frame only. The data show approximately 200,000 clones, 75% to 90% seen once. Sequencing used peripheral blood. These TCRs come from a human donor in a cohort sampled during active COVID-19. The CDR3 runs from the conserved cysteine through the conserved F or W. D genes are given only for firm matches. Rows give clone size only sometimes, using once, few, many, or a class for an expanded clone.

V gene	clone size	D gene	CDR3 length	J gene	CDR3 DNA	CDR3 protein
TRBV28	NA	TRBD2	13	TRBJ2-7	TGTGCCAGCAGTTTCAGCGGGAGATACGAGCAGTACTTC	CASSFSGRYEQYF
TRBV11-2	NA	NA	13	TRBJ1-1	TGTGCCAGCAGCTTAGCAGGGTTTCGGGAAGCTTTCTTT	CASSLAGFREAFF
TRBV9	NA	NA	13	TRBJ2-1	TGTGCCAGCAGCGTAGTATTCTCTGTTGAGCAGTTCTTC	CASSVVFSVEQFF
TRBV18	few	TRBD1	12	TRBJ1-1	TGTGCCAGCTCACCGCTCGGACAGGGAGCTTTCTTT	CASSPLGQGAFF
TRBV5-5	NA	TRBD2	16	TRBJ2-7	TGTGCCAGCAGCTTGGTAGAGACTAGCGGCCTCTACGAGCAGTACTTC	CASSLVETSGLYEQYF
TRBV5-1	NA	NA	15	TRBJ2-3	TGCGCCAGCAGCGAAGGACTGGGGGGAACAGATACGCAGTATTTT	CASSEGLGGTDTQYF
TRBV14	NA	TRBD1	19	TRBJ2-3	TGTGCCAGCAGCCATGGACCGGGACAGGGACAAACTAGCACAGATACGCAGTATTTT	CASSHGPGQGQTSTDTQYF
TRBV14	NA	NA	13	TRBJ1-1	TGTGCCAGCAGCCAGGGCCCGAACACTGAAGCTTTCTTT	CASSQGPNTEAFF
TRBV28	NA	NA	15	TRBJ2-7	TGTGCCAGCAGTTTAGCGACAGGCGTAGTCTCCGAGCAGTACTTC	CASSLATGVVSEQYF
TRBV6-2/TRBV6-3	NA	TRBD2	21	TRBJ2-2	TGTGCCAGCAGCCCCCGACCCGCTACTAGCGGGAGGGCCGGGTACACCGGGGAGCTGTTTTTT	CASSPRPATSGRAGYTGELFF
TRBV7-3	NA	TRBD2	14	TRBJ2-5	TGTGCCAGCAGCTTAATCGGGAGGGAAGAGACCCAGTACTTC	CASSLIGREETQYF
TRBV3-1/TRBV3-2	NA	NA	16	TRBJ2-7	TGTGCCAGCAGCCAAGACCAGTGCAGGGATCTCTACGAGCAGTACTTC	CASSQDQCRDLYEQYF
TRBV24-1	NA	TRBD2	16	TRBJ2-7	TGTGCCACCAGTGATTCGCGACTAGCGGGAGGGTACGAGCAGTACTTC	CATSDSRLAGGYEQYF
TRBV18	NA	TRBD1	16	TRBJ2-1	TGTGCCAGCTCACTTCCTCCGGGACAGGTGTACAATGAGCAGTTCTTC	CASSLPPGQVYNEQFF
TRBV2	few	TRBD1	14	TRBJ1-2	TGTGCCAGCAGCGTAGTGACAGGGAACTATGGCTACACCTTC	CASSVVTGNYGYTF
TRBV9	NA	NA	15	TRBJ2-3	TGTGCCAGCAGCACGAGACCAGGTCCCACAGATACGCAGTATTTT	CASSTRPGPTDTQYF
TRBV28	NA	NA	14	TRBJ2-6	TGTGCCAGCAGTCCCACTGCCGGGGCCAACGTCCTGACTTTC	CASSPTAGANVLTF
TRBV7-2	NA	NA	14	TRBJ2-5	TGTGCCAGCAGCACCTCCTGGGACTTTGAGACCCAGTACTTC	CASSTSWDFETQYF
TRBV13	NA	NA	15	TRBJ1-3	TGTGCCAGCAGCTTAGGAGGAGGGTACGGAAACACCATATATTTT	CASSLGGGYGNTIYF
TRBV18	NA	TRBD1	15	TRBJ2-7	TGTGCCAGCTCACCACGGGACAGTCGCTCCTACGAGCAGTACTTC	CASSPRDSRSYEQYF
TRBV18	NA	NA	12	TRBJ2-7	TGTGCCAGCTCACCAGGACAGTCCGAGCAGTACTTC	CASSPGQSEQYF
TRBV28	NA	TRBD2	15	TRBJ2-3	TGTGCCAGCAGTTTTGGGACTAGCGGGAGGGCCCCGCAGTATTTT	CASSFGTSGRAPQYF
TRBV5-4	NA	NA	15	TRBJ2-2	TGTGCCAGCAGTTCGCCTCAGGCGAAGGCCGGGGAGCTGTTTTTT	CASSSPQAKAGELFF
TRBV7-8	NA	TRBD1	15	TRBJ1-2	TGTGCCAGCAGCTTAGCGCGGTGGACAGGTTATGGCTACACCTTC	CASSLARWTGYGYTF
TRBV27	NA	NA	15	TRBJ1-1	TGTGCCAGCAGTTCCCGACATCTCCTCTATGATGAAGCTTTCTTT	CASSSRHLLYDEAFF
TRBV4-1	NA	NA	15	TRBJ1-1	TGCGCCAGCAGCCAAGGAGAATTCTTGAACACTGAAGCTTTCTTT	CASSQGEFLNTEAFF
TRBV27	NA	TRBD1	14	TRBJ2-5	TGTGCCAGCAGACGACAGGGGACGCAAGAGACCCAGTACTTC	CASRRQGTQETQYF
TRBV10-3	NA	TRBD2	12	TRBJ2-7	TGTGCCTCTGATAGCGGGGTCCACGAGCAGTACTTC	CASDSGVHEQYF
TRBV7-6	NA	NA	14	TRBJ1-1	TGTGCCAGCAGCTTAGTGGGCACCAACACTGAAGCTTTCTTT	CASSLVGTNTEAFF
TRBV21-1	NA	NA	16	TRBJ1-5	TGTGCCAGCAGCAAAGCGGCACAGGGGAAGAAACAGCCCCAGCATTTT	CASSKAAQGKKQPQHF
TRBV7-2	NA	TRBD2	15	TRBJ2-7	TGTGCCAGCAGCTCCCTCGGGCGGGGGGTTTACGAGCAGTACTTC	CASSSLGRGVYEQYF
TRBV28	once	TRBD1	16	TRBJ2-3	TGTGCCAGCAGTTCCGGTTGGGACAGACGAACTGATACGCAGTATTTT	CASSSGWDRRTDTQYF
TRBV6-5	NA	TRBD1	16	TRBJ1-6	TGTGCCAGCAGTTACTCGAAAGGGACAGGGGGCTTCACCCTCCACTTT	CASSYSKGTGGFTLHF
TRBV28	NA	NA	16	TRBJ2-7	TGTGCCAGCGGCTCTCAAAGGACAGCAAAAACCTACGAGCAGTACTTC	CASGSQRTAKTYEQYF
TRBV12-3/TRBV12-4	once	TRBD1	13	TRBJ1-2	TGTGCCAGCAGCCCCGGACAGGGATACAGCTACACCTTC	CASSPGQGYSYTF
TRBV23-1	NA	NA	12	TRBJ2-5	TGCGCGGCCGGGCAGGGGCTGGAGACCCAGTACTTC	CAAGQGLETQYF
TRBV7-2	NA	TRBD1	16	TRBJ2-1	TGTGCCAGCAGCTCCCTCGTGAGGACAGGGTTGAGTGAGCAGTTCTTC	CASSSLVRTGLSEQFF
TRBV6-2/TRBV6-3	NA	NA	13	TRBJ1-2	TGTGCCAGCAGTTACCAGGCCCACTATGGCTACACCTTC	CASSYQAHYGYTF
TRBV3-1/TRBV3-2	NA	NA	14	TRBJ2-7	TGTGCCAGCAGCCCCCCTAACTCGGGGAGCGAGCAGTACTTC	CASSPPNSGSEQYF
TRBV10-3	NA	NA	13	TRBJ2-2	TGTGCCATCAGTGAGTTAGTGTCCGGGGAGCTGTTTTTT	CAISELVSGELFF
TRBV7-9	NA	TRBD2	18	TRBJ2-7	TGTGCCAGCAGCCACTACCCGGGGACGCGGGGGAGATCCTACGAGCAGTACTTC	CASSHYPGTRGRSYEQYF
TRBV9	NA	TRBD2	19	TRBJ2-7	TGTGCCAGCAGCCTAGCTCCTCTGATAACTAGCGGGAGTTTCCACGAGCAGTACTTC	CASSLAPLITSGSFHEQYF
TRBV9	NA	NA	15	TRBJ2-3	TGTGCCAGCAGCGTAGGAATGGTAGAGGGTGATACGCAGTATTTT	CASSVGMVEGDTQYF
TRBV7-9	NA	TRBD2	16	TRBJ2-1	TGTGCCAGCAGCTTACTAGCGGGAGGTACCTACAATGAGCAGTTCTTC	CASSLLAGGTYNEQFF
TRBV28	NA	NA	16	TRBJ1-1	TGTGCCAGCAGCCCGTTGTTAGAGGGTCTGAACACTGAAGCTTTCTTT	CASSPLLEGLNTEAFF
TRBV29-1	NA	TRBD2	15	TRBJ2-7	TGCAGCGTTGAGGGGGGAGCGGGACGCTCCTACGAGCAGTACTTC	CSVEGGAGRSYEQYF
TRBV23-1	many	NA	15	TRBJ2-2	TGCGCCAGCAGTCAACCGCAGGGGAACACCGGGGAGCTGTTTTTT	CASSQPQGNTGELFF
TRBV6-5	NA	NA	16	TRBJ1-3	TGTGCCAGCAGTTACTCGCTGGGGAGCTCTGGAAACACCATATATTTT	CASSYSLGSSGNTIYF
TRBV5-1	NA	TRBD1	15	TRBJ2-1	TGCGCCAGCAGGAAGGGCGGGACAGGTTACAATGAGCAGTTCTTC	CASRKGGTGYNEQFF
TRBV9	NA	TRBD1	17	TRBJ2-6	TGTGCCAGCAGCCCACGGGACAGACCTTCTGGGGCCAACGTCCTGACTTTC	CASSPRDRPSGANVLTF